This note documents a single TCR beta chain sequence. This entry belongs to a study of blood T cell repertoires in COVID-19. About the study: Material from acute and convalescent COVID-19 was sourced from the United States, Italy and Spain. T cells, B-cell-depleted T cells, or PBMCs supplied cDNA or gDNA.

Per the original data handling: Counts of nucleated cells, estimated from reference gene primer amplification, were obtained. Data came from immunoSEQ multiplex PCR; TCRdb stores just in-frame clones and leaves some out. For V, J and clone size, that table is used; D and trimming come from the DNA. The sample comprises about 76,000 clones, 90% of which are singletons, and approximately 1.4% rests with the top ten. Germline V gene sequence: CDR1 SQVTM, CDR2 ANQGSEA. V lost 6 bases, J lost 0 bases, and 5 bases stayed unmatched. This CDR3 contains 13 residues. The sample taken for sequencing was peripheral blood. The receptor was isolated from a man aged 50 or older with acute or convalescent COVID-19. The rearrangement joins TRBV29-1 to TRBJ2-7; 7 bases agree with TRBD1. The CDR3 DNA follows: TGCAGCGTGGTACGACAGGGCTCCTACGAGCAGTACTTC. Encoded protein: CSVVRQGSYEQYF.